The 26 T cell receptor beta chains listed next were all sequenced from one sample in a study of Ad26.COV2.S vaccination and SARS-CoV-2 variants. Produced via immunoSEQ multiplex PCR; TCRdb's table is partial and in-frame only. The sample has about 330,000 clones; almost 90% are singletons. The treatment here: some 19 received Ad26.COV2.S at low or high dose, single or two shots; about 5 received placebo; per-sample allocation not given. At day 63 after the first vaccine or placebo injection, samples were drawn. The source was peripheral blood, collected in a trial of Ad26.COV2.S vaccine versus placebo. These receptors were obtained from a person aged 18 to 59 who received the Ad26.COV2.S COVID-19 vaccine or a placebo.

CDR3 sequence: CASSPFLAESIYGYTF. In DNA form, the CDR3 reads TGTGCCAGCAGCCCCTTTTTAGCAGAATCTATCTATGGCTACACCTTC. The J gene is TRBJ1-2, the V gene TRBV9; D is uncertain. Trimming shortened V by 4 bases and J by 4 bases, and 20 bases separated the two germline ends. The germline V gene has CDR1 SGDLS and CDR2 YYNGEE. This CDR3 has 16 residues. The variable domain in full, with the rest retrieved from reference TRBV9 and TRBJ1-2, is DSGVTQTPKHLITATGQRVTLRCSPRSGDLSVYWYQQSLDQGLQFLIQYYNGEERAKGNILERFSAQQFPDLHSELNLSSLELGDSALYFCASSPFLAESIYGYTFGSGTRLTVV.

V usage is TRBV10-3 and J usage is TRBJ1-3; 11 positions match TRBD1. Losses at the gene ends were 3 bases for V and 4 bases for J; bases not matched to a gene: 5. The CDR3 totals 16 residues. Germline CDR1 and CDR2: ENHRY and SYGVKD. The CDR3 DNA follows: TGTGCCATCAGTGATCAAGGACAGGGGGCCGGAAACACCATATATTTT. Its protein is CAISDQGQGAGNTIYF.

The chain is built from TRBV28 and TRBJ1-6; possible D gene TRBD1, 6 bases. V was pared by 3 bases and J by 8 bases, with 8 bases between. CDR3 size: 13 residues. Germline CDR1 reads MDHEN; CDR2 reads SYDVKM. CDR3 DNA: TGTGCCAGCAGTTTGGGGGCGGATTCACCCCTCCACTTT. This encodes CASSLGADSPLHF.

The chain is built from TRBV11-3 and TRBJ1-1; D is ambiguous. Trimming shortened V by 1 base and J by 5 bases, and 14 bases separated the two germline ends. Germline assignment: CDR1 SGHNT and CDR2 YENEEA. This CDR3 contains 15 residues. The CDR3 sequence is CASSLARVLGTEAFF. In DNA form, the CDR3 reads TGTGCCAGCAGCTTAGCCCGGGTCCTCGGTACTGAAGCTTTCTTT.

The chain uses TRBV18 and TRBJ2-1, with D possibly matching TRBD1 (6 bases). The germline gives CDR1 KGHSH, CDR2 LQKENI. The CDR3 extends over 16 amino acids. V was pared by 3 bases and J by 9 bases, with 21 bases between. The CDR3 loop reads CASSPPRPGPRGEQFF. The CDR3 region has the DNA TGTGCCAGCTCACCGCCTAGGCCGGGGCCCAGGGGTGAGCAGTTCTTC.

The V gene is TRBV27, the J gene TRBJ1-5; D not resolved. Germline V gene lookup returns CDR1 MNHEY and CDR2 SMNVEV (reference sequence). The CDR3 is made up of 14 amino acids. V lost 6 bases to trimming and J lost 2 bases, with 11 bases between them. The CDR3 sequence: CASRQGGGNQPQHF. CDR3 sequence (DNA): TGTGCCAGCAGACAAGGTGGGGGCAATCAGCCCCAGCATTTT.

This clone was found a few times. This rearrangement joins TRBV7-3 to TRBJ2-1; D unresolved. V was pared by 5 bases and J by 2 bases, with 19 bases between. The CDR3 is 17 residues long. Germline assignment: CDR1 SGHTA and CDR2 FQGTGA. This CDR3 reads CASSPKVSIGTYNEQFF. CDR3 coding DNA: TGTGCCAGCAGCCCTAAGGTCAGCATAGGGACCTACAATGAGCAGTTCTTC.

Only a few counts were recorded for this clone. The chain couples TRBV27 to TRBJ2-7, with 9 bases lining up with TRBD1. Germline V gene sequence: CDR1 MNHEY, CDR2 SMNVEV (reference sequence). This CDR3 has 16 amino acids. V lost 2 bases to trimming and J lost 6 bases; unmatched junction nucleotides: 11. The CDR3 DNA sequence: TGTGCCAGCAGTTTAGTTGCGACAGGGGGAGATAGCGAGCAGTACTTC. Translation: CASSLVATGGDSEQYF.

The chain joins TRBV6-2 or TRBV6-3 to TRBJ1-2, with TRBD1 matching 8 bases. The CDR3 covers 16 residues. Losses at the gene ends were 6 bases for V and 2 bases for J; bases not matched to a gene: 11. Germline loops: CDR1 MNHEY, CDR2 SVGEGT. The DNA of the CDR3 is TGTGCCAGCAGCCGCGGACAGGGCCTTCTAAACTATGGCTACACCTTC. The encoded protein is CASSRGQGLLNYGYTF.

The genes are TRBV27 and TRBJ1-5; D may be TRBD1 (6 bases). This CDR3 region has 14 residues. Germline-derived CDR1 and CDR2 are MNHEY and SMNVEV (reference sequence). Trimming pared 2 bases from V and 1 base from J, leaving 6 bases between. The CDR3 bases are TGTGCCAGCAGTTTAGGACAGAGCAATCAGCCCCAGCATTTT. Translating it yields CASSLGQSNQPQHF.

This rearrangement joins TRBV7-6 to TRBJ1-1, with D possibly matching TRBD1 (5 bases). The CDR3 extends over 17 amino acids. V lost 0 bases to trimming and J lost 2 bases, with 16 bases between them. Germline V gene sequence: CDR1 SGHVS, CDR2 FNYEAQ. The CDR3 region is CASSLALSAGSNTEAFF. The CDR3 bases are TGTGCCAGCAGCTTAGCACTGTCGGCAGGGTCCAACACTGAAGCTTTCTTT.

This CDR3 is CASSSWGANYGYTF. For the CDR3, the DNA is TGTGCCAGCAGCTCTTGGGGAGCTAACTATGGCTACACCTTC. The V gene is TRBV11-2, the J gene TRBJ1-2; no firm D call. V was cut by 4 bases and J by 0 bases, with 9 bases left in between. The CDR3 totals 14 residues. The germline V gene has CDR1 SGHAT and CDR2 FQNNGV.

This chain uses TRBV7-9 with TRBJ2-3; 8 nucleotides line up with TRBD2. The CDR3 consists of 16 residues. Germline V gene data show CDR1 as SEHNR and CDR2 as FQNEAQ (reference sequence). V shed 1 base, J shed 1 base, and the junction held 4 bases outside the gene matches. As DNA, the CDR3 is TGTGCCAGCAGCTTAGTAACGCGGGGGGGCACAGATACGCAGTATTTT. Amino acids: CASSLVTRGGTDTQYF. Together with reference TRBV7-9 and TRBJ2-3, the CDR3 gives the full variable domain: DTGVSQNPRHKITKRGQNVTFRCDPISEHNRLYWYRQTLGQGPEFLTYFQNEAQLEKSRLLSDRFSAERPKGSFSTLEIQRTEQGDSAMYLCASSLVTRGGTDTQYFGPGTRLTVL.

CDR3 nucleotides: TGTGCCAGTAGTTGGGCAGGGGGAACTGAAGCTTTCTTT. Translating it yields CASSWAGGTEAFF. This chain links TRBV19 with TRBJ1-1, with 7 bases lining up with TRBD1. With 5 bases clipped from V and 5 bases from J, the junction kept 5 bases outside the gene matches. In germline, CDR1 is LNHDA, CDR2 SQIVND (reference sequence). This CDR3 has 13 amino acids.

The CDR3 DNA reads TGTGCCAGTCGACAGGGTGCGATGAACACTGAAGCTTTCTTT. Its protein product is CASRQGAMNTEAFF. This sequence joins TRBV19 and TRBJ1-1; 7 bases are shared with TRBD1. The germline V gene has CDR1 LNHDA and CDR2 SQIVND (reference sequence). V trimming: 8 bases; J trimming: 0 bases; junction bases outside the gene matches: 6. The length of the CDR3 is 14 residues. The full variable domain, completed using reference TRBV19 and TRBJ1-1, is DGGITQSPKYLFRKEGQNVTLSCEQNLNHDAMYWYRQDPGQGLRLIYYSQIVNDFQKGDIAEGYSVSREKKESFPLTVTSAQKNPTAFYLCASRQGAMNTEAFFGQGTRLTVV.

This sequence joins TRBV19 and TRBJ1-5; the D is unclear. Looked up from germline, CDR1 is LNHDA and CDR2 is SQIVND (reference sequence). Trimming shortened V by 6 bases and J by 5 bases, and 8 bases separated the two germline ends. The CDR3 has 12 amino acids. CDR3 loop: CASRDGDQPQHF. CDR3 coding DNA: TGTGCCAGTAGGGATGGGGATCAGCCCCAGCATTTT.

The chain carries TRBV12-5 and TRBJ1-1; D is possibly TRBD1 (5 bases). The CDR3 runs to 16 residues. In germline, CDR1 is LGHNT, CDR2 FRNRAP. Trimming left V 0 bases short and J 1 base short, with 12 bases between. The CDR3 DNA reads TGTGCTAGTGGTTTGGTAAGGGGCGAAGGGAACACTGAAGCTTTCTTT. It translates to CASGLVRGEGNTEAFF.

This chain uses TRBV19 with TRBJ1-6; D remains ambiguous. V was pared by 8 bases and J by 3 bases, with 8 bases between. CDR1 LNHDA and CDR2 SQIVND come from the germline V gene (reference sequence). This CDR3 has 13 amino acids. CDR3 amino acids: CASRLNYNSPLHF. The DNA for the CDR3 is TGTGCCAGTCGGCTAAACTATAATTCACCCCTCCACTTT.

The chain couples TRBV10-3 to TRBJ2-7, with 7 bases identical to TRBD1. With V trimmed by 8 bases and J by 2 bases, 6 bases remained unmatched. The germline gives CDR1 ENHRY, CDR2 SYGVKD. The CDR3 has 13 amino acids. This chain's CDR3 is CAISRDRTYEQYV. The CDR3, as DNA: TGTGCCATCTCCAGGGACAGAACCTACGAGCAGTACGTC.

The chain combines TRBV27 with TRBJ2-5; a weak D match, TRBD2 (5 bases). CDR3 length: 14 amino acids. Trimming cost V 0 bases and J 5 bases, with 10 bases left between them. Germline-derived CDR1 and CDR2 are MNHEY and SMNVEV (reference sequence). CDR3 residues: CASSLSRGSETQYF. For the CDR3, the DNA is TGTGCCAGCAGTTTATCAAGAGGGTCTGAGACCCAGTACTTC.

This clone was seen only a few times. This chain connects TRBV2 to TRBJ2-1; TRBD1 agrees at 10 bases. With V trimmed by 4 bases and J by 4 bases, 1 base remained unmatched. From germline, CDR1 is SNHLY and CDR2 FYNNEI. The CDR3 spans 14 residues. For the CDR3, the DNA is TGTGCCAGCAGTGTGGACAGGGGGTACAATGAGCAGTTCTTC. Protein sequence: CASSVDRGYNEQFF.

The J gene is TRBJ2-1, the V gene TRBV12-3 or TRBV12-4, with D hard to call. Trimming shortened V by 4 bases and J by 10 bases, and 8 bases separated the two germline ends. This CDR3 is built from 11 residues. CDR3 loop: CASSWSDEQFF. The CDR3 bases are TGTGCCAGCAGTTGGTCCGACGAGCAGTTCTTC.

V gene TRBV7-2 combines with J gene TRBJ2-5; possible D gene TRBD1, 5 bases. Germline V gene sequence: CDR1 SGHTA, CDR2 FQGNSA. CDR3 length: 13 residues. Trimming took off 3 bases at V and 2 bases at J, with 7 bases between the two ends. The CDR3 is CASSFGAQETQYF. The CDR3 DNA sequence: TGTGCCAGCAGCTTTGGGGCGCAAGAGACCCAGTACTTC.

The V and J genes are TRBV28 and TRBJ1-1, with 9 nucleotides matching TRBD1. Germline trimming cut 6 bases from V and 4 bases from J; bases unmatched to any gene: 12. In germline, CDR1 is MDHEN, CDR2 SYDVKM. The CDR3 is 16 amino acids. CDR3 loop: CASSRRLTGGTTEAFF. The CDR3 DNA is TGTGCCAGCAGCCGACGGTTGACAGGGGGGACCACTGAAGCTTTCTTT. Full variable domain (remainder filled in from reference TRBV28 and TRBJ1-1): DVKVTQSSRYLVKRTGEKVFLECVQDMDHENMFWYRQDPGLGLRLIYFSYDVKMKEKGDIPEGYSVSREKKERFSLILESASTNQTSMYLCASSRRLTGGTTEAFFGQGTRLTVV.

This chain uses TRBV7-2 with TRBJ2-7; the match to TRBD1 covers 9 bases. Germline CDR1 reads SGHTA; CDR2 reads FQGNSA. This CDR3 contains 15 residues. The V and J ends lost 4 bases and 3 bases, in that order; junction bases with no gene match: 7. In nucleotides, the CDR3 is TGTGCCAGCAGCTCCCGAATGGGACAGGGCTACGAGCAGTACTTC. Amino acid sequence: CASSSRMGQGYEQYF. Based on the CDR3 plus reference TRBV7-2 and TRBJ2-7, the full variable domain is GAGVSQSPSNKVTEKGKDVELRCDPISGHTALYWYRQSLGQGLEFLIYFQGNSAPDKSGLPSDRFSAERTGGSVSTLTIQRTQQEDSAVYLCASSSRMGQGYEQYFGPGTRLTVT.

The chain joins TRBV7-3 to TRBJ1-2; no clear D gene. V lost 2 bases to trimming and J lost 7 bases, with 11 bases between them. In germline, CDR1 is SGHTA, CDR2 FQGTGA. The CDR3 totals 13 residues. The CDR3 nucleotides read TGTGCCAGCAGCTTACCGTTGGGGAGTGGCTACACCTTC. This encodes CASSLPLGSGYTF. Complete variable domain (other parts from reference TRBV7-3 and TRBJ1-2): GAGVSQTPSNKVTEKGKYVELRCDPISGHTALYWYRQSLGQGPEFLIYFQGTGAADDSGLPNDRFFAVRPEGSVSTLKIQRTERGDSAVYLCASSLPLGSGYTFGSGTRLTVV.